The 18 T cell receptor beta chains presented below share a single source sample, sequenced in a study of blood T cell repertoires in COVID-19. Assay: immunoSEQ multiplex PCR; the TCRdb copy retains only in-frame clones and omits some. The sample records over 200,000 clones, under 85% being singletons. Specimen: PBMCs or T cells enriched from blood (not recorded which). The receptors shown here come from a man in his fifties or sixties who had recovered from COVID-19.

V and J are TRBV3-1 (or the pseudogene TRBV3-2) and TRBJ1-1, with D possibly matching TRBD1 (6 bases). Per germline, CDR1 LGHDT and CDR2 YNNKEL (reference sequence). CDR3 length: 14 amino acids. Deletions cut 0 bases from V and 11 bases from J, with 16 bases between. The CDR3: CASSQDSRGGWAFF. In nucleotides, the CDR3 is TGTGCCAGCAGCCAAGATAGCAGGGGCGGGTGGGCTTTCTTT.

The chain recombines TRBV6-5 with TRBJ1-4, with a possible D match to TRBD1 (5 bases). V was pared by 5 bases and J by 2 bases, with 12 bases between. The CDR3 contains 15 residues. Germline V gives CDR1 MNHEY, CDR2 SVGAGI. CDR3 protein: CASSPAGWTNEKLFF. DNA of the CDR3: TGTGCCAGCAGTCCGGCAGGGTGGACTAATGAAAAACTGTTTTTT.

V and J are TRBV19 and TRBJ1-5, with D possibly being TRBD1 (6 bases). Trimming removed 3 bases at V and 4 bases at J, with 13 bases between. CDR1 and CDR2 from the germline V gene are LNHDA and SQIVND (reference sequence). The CDR3 consists of 15 residues. This CDR3 is CASSILSGVNQPQHF. CDR3 nucleotides: TGTGCCAGTAGTATTCTTTCAGGGGTTAATCAGCCCCAGCATTTT.

V usage is TRBV6-5 and J usage is TRBJ2-3; D is unresolved. The germline V gene encodes CDR1 MNHEY and CDR2 SVGAGI. The V gene lost 3 bases and the J gene lost 3 bases, with 13 bases spanning the gap. The CDR3 runs 15 residues. CDR3 loop: CASSYSGPSTDTQYF. Written as DNA, the CDR3 is TGTGCCAGCAGTTATTCCGGTCCGTCTACAGATACGCAGTATTTT.

This chain connects TRBV24-1 to TRBJ2-1, with a possible D match to TRBD2 (6 bases). V was shortened by 5 bases and J by 3 bases, with 13 bases between the two germline ends. CDR1 KGHDR and CDR2 SFDVKD come from the germline V gene. The CDR3 is 15 residues long. CDR3 coding DNA: TGTGCCACCAGTGTTACTCGCGGGGTCTACAATGAGCAGTTCTTC. Translated: CATSVTRGVYNEQFF.

The chain links TRBV10-3 to TRBJ2-5; 10 bases align to TRBD2. The junction had 7 bases not matched to a gene; V was cut back by 8 bases and J by 4 bases. CDR1 is ENHRY and CDR2 is SYGVKD in the germline V gene. CDR3 length: 14 amino acids. CDR3 in DNA: TGTGCCATCGGGCTAGCGGGGGACCGAGAGACCCAGTACTTC. Amino acid sequence: CAIGLAGDRETQYF.

The rearrangement joins TRBV3-1 (or the pseudogene TRBV3-2) to TRBJ2-1; a weak D match, TRBD2 (6 bases). CDR3 length: 15 amino acids. V was trimmed by 4 bases and J by 8 bases, leaving 18 bases between them. CDR1 is LGHDT and CDR2 is YNNKEL in the germline V gene (reference sequence). This chain's CDR3 is CASSPERGGADEQFF. CDR3 coding DNA: TGTGCCAGCAGCCCCGAGAGGGGCGGGGCCGATGAGCAGTTCTTC.

This clone was seen a single time. The rearrangement links TRBV6-2 or TRBV6-3 to TRBJ1-5; no clear D gene. The germline V gene encodes CDR1 MNHEY and CDR2 SVGEGT. With 5 bases removed from V and 4 bases from J, the gap between germline ends came to 12 bases. The CDR3 is 14 residues long. This CDR3 is CASSLIRGNQPQHF. The CDR3 nucleotides read TGTGCCAGCAGTCTCATCCGGGGAAATCAGCCCCAGCATTTT.

Only one count was recorded for this clone. The chain combines TRBV5-4 with TRBJ1-2; 7 bases line up with TRBD1. CDR1 and CDR2 from the germline V gene are SGHNT and YYREEE (reference sequence). With 4 bases clipped from V and 5 bases from J, the junction kept 11 bases outside the gene matches. CDR3 length: 15 amino acids. CDR3: CASSASTGVQYGYTF. CDR3 DNA: TGTGCCAGCAGCGCATCCACAGGGGTTCAATATGGCTACACCTTC.

The chain carries TRBV2 and TRBJ2-4; possibly TRBD1 for D (6 bases). Germline loops: CDR1 SNHLY, CDR2 FYNNEI. V was cut by 1 base and J by 0 bases, with 10 bases left in between. CDR3 length: 16 residues. The CDR3 reads CASSEVGGLAKNIQYF. CDR3 DNA: TGTGCCAGCAGTGAAGTTGGGGGCTTAGCCAAAAACATTCAGTACTTC.

The genes are TRBV7-9 and TRBJ2-5, with 12 nucleotides matching TRBD1. Germline lookup yields CDR1 SEHNR and CDR2 FQNEAQ (reference sequence). V shed 5 bases, J shed 5 bases, and the junction held 15 bases outside the gene matches. The CDR3 totals 18 residues. The CDR3 loop is CASSQPHRDRGRRETQYF. The DNA of the CDR3 is TGTGCCAGCAGCCAACCCCATCGGGACAGGGGGCGCCGGGAGACCCAGTACTTC.

The chain carries TRBV30 and TRBJ1-1, with D maybe TRBD1 (6 bases). Deletions cut 4 bases from V and 1 base from J, with 7 bases between. Looked up from germline, CDR1 is GTSNPN and CDR2 is SVGIG (reference sequence). This CDR3 comprises 12 residues. CDR3 sequence (DNA): TGTGCCTGGACGACAGGGAACACTGAAGCTTTCTTT. Translating it yields CAWTTGNTEAFF.

The chain carries TRBV5-1 and TRBJ1-3; TRBD1 might be the D (6 bases). Trimming removed 3 bases at V and 0 bases at J, with 10 bases between. Germline CDR1 SGHRS, CDR2 YFSETQ. The CDR3 has 15 amino acids. The CDR3 reads CASSSGTHSGNTIYF. CDR3 sequence (DNA): TGCGCCAGCAGCTCCGGGACACACTCTGGAAACACCATATATTTT.

The CDR3 DNA reads TGTGCCAGCAGCCTACTAGCTGTCGCGAACACCGGGGAGCTGTTTTTT. Amino acid sequence: CASSLLAVANTGELFF. The chain recombines TRBV2 with TRBJ2-2, with D tentatively TRBD2 (6 bases). The V gene's germline CDR1 is SNHLY and CDR2 FYNNEI. The CDR3 length is 16 residues. With 6 bases removed from V and 0 bases from J, the gap between germline ends came to 14 bases.

The rearrangement joins TRBV7-6 to TRBJ2-3; 11 positions match TRBD2. From germline, CDR1 is SGHVS and CDR2 FNYEAQ. The CDR3 totals 16 residues. The V segment lost 5 bases and the J segment 5 bases; nucleotides outside the gene matches: 9. In nucleotides, the CDR3 is TGTGCCAGCAGCCGGGGACTAGCGGATGGGTTAGATACGCAGTATTTT. This translates into CASSRGLADGLDTQYF. Variable domain in full (rest from reference TRBV7-6 and TRBJ2-3): GAGVSQSPRYKVTKRGQDVALRCDPISGHVSLYWYRQALGQGPEFLTYFNYEAQQDKSGLPNDRFSAERPEGSISTLTIQRTEQRDSAMYRCASSRGLADGLDTQYFGPGTRLTVL.

V gene TRBV4-3 combines with J gene TRBJ1-5; D gene uncertain. CDR1 and CDR2 (germline): LGHNA, YSLEER. The V end was cut by 0 bases, the J end by 1 base, with 4 bases between. CDR3 length equals 14 residues. CDR3 amino acids: CASSQDVSNQPQHF. In DNA form, the CDR3 reads TGCGCCAGCAGCCAAGATGTAAGCAATCAGCCCCAGCATTTT.

The V call is TRBV2, the J call TRBJ2-2; D ambiguous. The germline CDR1 and CDR2 sequences are SNHLY and FYNNEI. Trimming left V 2 bases short and J 0 bases short, with 10 bases between. The CDR3 is 16 residues long. Here the CDR3 reads CASSEPRGANTGELFF. In nucleotides, the CDR3 is TGTGCCAGCAGTGAACCTCGAGGCGCGAACACCGGGGAGCTGTTTTTT.

The rearrangement joins TRBV6-5 to TRBJ1-6; maybe TRBD1 (6 bases). This CDR3 region has 15 residues. Between the trimmed V and J ends, which lost 6 bases and 5 bases, there was a span of 14 bases. Germline CDR1 and CDR2: MNHEY and SVGAGI. CDR3 sequence: CASRGRNRDNSPLHF. The CDR3 DNA is TGTGCCAGCAGAGGAAGAAACAGGGATAATTCACCCCTCCACTTT.